This T cell receptor (beta chain) appears in the sequencing data of a study of T cell repertoires in cytomegalovirus infection. Overall study: As its CMV epitopes, the study selected recently identified HLA-C-restricted and well-studied HLA-B-restricted targets. An indication of both CMV infection and matching HLA type came from public TCR beta signatures.

In the case of this clonotype: The antigen is not known.

Findings of the study overall: HLA-C-restricted, CMV-specific TCR beta clonotypes were dominant ex vivo. Pooled public TCR beta family frequency picked out CMV carriers with the relevant HLA.

TCRdb processed the reads anew with MiXCR; each CDR3 protein has one entry. The table records about 830,000 distinct CDR3 sequences, approximately 32% of them present only once. Trimming removed 8 bases from V and 6 bases from J; junction bases left unmatched: 4. CDR3 length: 12 residues. Specimen: cultured CD8+ T cells from PBMCs, collected from culture after CMV antigen stimulation. The clonotype was recovered from a human donor in good health (CMV status not recorded). Some clones in this sample may be carry-over from other donors' samples. The chain joins TRBV12-3 or TRBV12-4 to TRBJ1-1; 9 bases match TRBD1. The CDR3 nucleotides read TGTGCCAGCTACAGGGGGCGATCTGAAGCTTTCTTT. This encodes CASYRGRSEAFF.